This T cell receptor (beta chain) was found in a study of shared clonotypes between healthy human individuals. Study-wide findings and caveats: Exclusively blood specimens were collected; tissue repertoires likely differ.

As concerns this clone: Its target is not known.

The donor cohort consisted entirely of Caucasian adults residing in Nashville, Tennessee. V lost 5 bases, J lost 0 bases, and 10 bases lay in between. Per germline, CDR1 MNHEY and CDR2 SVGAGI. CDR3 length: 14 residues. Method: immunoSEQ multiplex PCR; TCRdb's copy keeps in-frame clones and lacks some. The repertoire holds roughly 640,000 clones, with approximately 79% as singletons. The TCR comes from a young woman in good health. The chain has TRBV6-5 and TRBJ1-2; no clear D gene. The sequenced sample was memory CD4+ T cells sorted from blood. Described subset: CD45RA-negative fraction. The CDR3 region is CASSRQSSNYGYTF. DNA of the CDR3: TGTGCCAGCAGTAGACAAAGCTCTAACTATGGCTACACCTTC.